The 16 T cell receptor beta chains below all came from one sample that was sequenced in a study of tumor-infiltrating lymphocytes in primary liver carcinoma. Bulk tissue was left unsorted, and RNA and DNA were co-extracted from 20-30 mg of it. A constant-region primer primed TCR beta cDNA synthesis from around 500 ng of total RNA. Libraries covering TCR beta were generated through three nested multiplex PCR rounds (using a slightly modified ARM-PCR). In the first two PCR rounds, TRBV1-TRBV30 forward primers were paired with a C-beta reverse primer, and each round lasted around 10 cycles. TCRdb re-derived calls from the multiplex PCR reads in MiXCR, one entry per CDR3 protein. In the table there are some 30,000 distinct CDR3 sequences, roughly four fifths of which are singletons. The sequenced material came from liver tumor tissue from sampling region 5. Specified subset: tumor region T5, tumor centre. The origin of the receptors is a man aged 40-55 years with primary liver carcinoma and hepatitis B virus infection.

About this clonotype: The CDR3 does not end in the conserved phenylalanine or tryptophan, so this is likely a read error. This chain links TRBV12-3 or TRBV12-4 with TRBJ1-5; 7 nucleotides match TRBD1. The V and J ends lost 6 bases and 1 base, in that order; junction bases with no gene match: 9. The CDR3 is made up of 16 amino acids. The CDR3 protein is CASRSQGGQSNQPQHL. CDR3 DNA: TGTGCCAGCAGGTCCCAAGGGGGACAGAGCAATCAGCCCCAGCATCTT.

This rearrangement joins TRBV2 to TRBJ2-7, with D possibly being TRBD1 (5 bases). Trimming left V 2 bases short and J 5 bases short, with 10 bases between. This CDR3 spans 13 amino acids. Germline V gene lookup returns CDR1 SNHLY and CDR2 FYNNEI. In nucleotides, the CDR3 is TGTGCCAGCAGTGAACAGGGCATGAACGAGCAGTACTTC. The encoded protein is CASSEQGMNEQYF.

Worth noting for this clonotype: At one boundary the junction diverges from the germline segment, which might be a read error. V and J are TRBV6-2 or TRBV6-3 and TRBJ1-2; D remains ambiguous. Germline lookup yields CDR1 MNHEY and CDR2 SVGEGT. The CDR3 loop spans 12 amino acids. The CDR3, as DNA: TGTGCCAGCAGCGGAGAGAGCTATGGCTACACATTC. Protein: CASSGESYGYTF.

The CDR3: CASSYRGTGELFF. In DNA, the CDR3 is TGTGCCAGCAGTTACAGGGGCACCGGGGAGCTGTTTTTT. The chain joins TRBV6-6 to TRBJ2-2; D is possibly TRBD1 (5 bases). The length of the CDR3 is 13 residues. V lost 2 bases and J lost 4, with 5 bases in between. The germline CDR1 and CDR2 sequences are MNHNY and SVGAGI (reference sequence).

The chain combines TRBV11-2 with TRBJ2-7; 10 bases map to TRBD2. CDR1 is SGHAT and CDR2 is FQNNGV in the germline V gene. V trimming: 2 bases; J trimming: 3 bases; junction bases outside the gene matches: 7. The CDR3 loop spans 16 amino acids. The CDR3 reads CASSLNSGGLGYEQYF. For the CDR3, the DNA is TGTGCCAGCAGCTTAAATAGCGGGGGGCTAGGCTACGAGCAGTACTTC.

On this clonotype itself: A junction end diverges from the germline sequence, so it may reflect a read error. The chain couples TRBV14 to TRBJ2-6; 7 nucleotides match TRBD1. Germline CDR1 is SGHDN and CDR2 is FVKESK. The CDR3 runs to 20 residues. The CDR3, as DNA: TGTGCCAGCAGCCAAGTTTTGGGAACAGGGGCGTTCTCTGGGGCCAACGTTCTGACTTTC. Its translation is CASSQVLGTGAFSGANVLTF.

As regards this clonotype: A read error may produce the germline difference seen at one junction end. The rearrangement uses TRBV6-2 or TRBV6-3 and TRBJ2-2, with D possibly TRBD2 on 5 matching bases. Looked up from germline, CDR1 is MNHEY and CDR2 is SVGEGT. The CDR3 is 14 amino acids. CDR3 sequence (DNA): TGTGCCAGCAGTTACTCTGGGTCCCCCGGGAAGCTGTTTTTC. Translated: CASSYSGSPGKLFF.

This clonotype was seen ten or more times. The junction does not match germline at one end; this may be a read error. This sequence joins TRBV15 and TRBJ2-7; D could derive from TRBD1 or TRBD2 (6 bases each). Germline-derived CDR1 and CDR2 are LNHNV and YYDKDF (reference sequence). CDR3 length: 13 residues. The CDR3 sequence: CATSREAGGLHNF. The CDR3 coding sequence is TGTGCCACCAGCAGAGAAGCTGGGGGGCTCCATAACTTC.

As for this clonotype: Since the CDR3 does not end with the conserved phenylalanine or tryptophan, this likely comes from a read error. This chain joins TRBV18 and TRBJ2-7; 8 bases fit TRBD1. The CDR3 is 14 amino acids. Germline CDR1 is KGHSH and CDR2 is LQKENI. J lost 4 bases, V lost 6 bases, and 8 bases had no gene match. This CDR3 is CASSSPRGRYEQYL. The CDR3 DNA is TGTGCCAGCTCTTCTCCCAGGGGGCGATACGAGCAGTACTTA.

CDR3 coding DNA: TGTGCCTGGAGTGTACGGACTAGCGGTCCGTGCACCGGGGAGCTGTTTTTT. Amino acids: CAWSVRTSGPCTGELFF. The chain has TRBV30 and TRBJ2-2; 10 bases map to TRBD2. The CDR3 has 17 residues. Looked up from germline, CDR1 is GTSNPN and CDR2 is SVGIG (reference sequence). Losses at the gene ends were 0 bases for V and 4 bases for J; bases not matched to a gene: 8.

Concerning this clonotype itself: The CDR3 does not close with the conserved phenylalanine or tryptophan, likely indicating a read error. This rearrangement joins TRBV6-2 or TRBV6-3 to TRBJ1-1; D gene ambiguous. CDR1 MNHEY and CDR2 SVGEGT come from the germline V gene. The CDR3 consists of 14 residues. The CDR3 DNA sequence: TGTGACAGCAGTTACCCAGAGTTGAACACTGAAGCTTTCGTT. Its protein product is CDSSYPELNTEAFV.

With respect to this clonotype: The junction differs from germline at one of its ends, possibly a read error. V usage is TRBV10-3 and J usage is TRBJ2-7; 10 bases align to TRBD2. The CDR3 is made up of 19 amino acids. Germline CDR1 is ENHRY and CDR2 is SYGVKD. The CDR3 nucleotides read TGTGCCATCACCAAACGATCGGGACTAGCGAGGGGGTTCTCCTACGAGCAGTATTTC. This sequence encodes CAITKRSGLARGFSYEQYF.

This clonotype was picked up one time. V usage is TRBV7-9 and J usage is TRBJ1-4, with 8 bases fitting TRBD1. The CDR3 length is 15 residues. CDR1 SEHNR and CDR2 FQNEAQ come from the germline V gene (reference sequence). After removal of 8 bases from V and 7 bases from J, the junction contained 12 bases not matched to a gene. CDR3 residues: CASGYRQGSIEKLFF. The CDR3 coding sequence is TGTGCCAGCGGCTACCGACAGGGGTCTATTGAAAAACTGTTTTTT.

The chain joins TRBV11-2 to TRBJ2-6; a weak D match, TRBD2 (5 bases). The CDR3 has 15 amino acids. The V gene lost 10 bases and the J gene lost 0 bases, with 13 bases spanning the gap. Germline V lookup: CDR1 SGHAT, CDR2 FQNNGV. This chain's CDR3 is CATQRPRSGANVLTF. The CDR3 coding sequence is TGTGCCACCCAGCGGCCGCGCTCTGGGGCCAACGTCCTGACTTTC.

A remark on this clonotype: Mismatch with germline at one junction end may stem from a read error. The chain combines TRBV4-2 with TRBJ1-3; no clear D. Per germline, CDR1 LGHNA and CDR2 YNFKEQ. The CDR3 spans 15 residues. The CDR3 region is CASSQFDVGGNTINF. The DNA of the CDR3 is TGTGCAAGCAGCCAGTTCGATGTTGGTGGAAACACCATAAATTTT.

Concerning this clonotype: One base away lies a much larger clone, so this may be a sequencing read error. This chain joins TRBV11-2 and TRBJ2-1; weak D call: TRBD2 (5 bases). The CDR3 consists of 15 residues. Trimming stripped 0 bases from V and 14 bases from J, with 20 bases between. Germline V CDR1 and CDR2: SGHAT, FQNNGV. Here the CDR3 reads CASSLERARAHEEFF. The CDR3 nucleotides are TGTGCCAGCAGCTTAGAGCGGGCACGGGCCCACGAGGAGTTCTTC.